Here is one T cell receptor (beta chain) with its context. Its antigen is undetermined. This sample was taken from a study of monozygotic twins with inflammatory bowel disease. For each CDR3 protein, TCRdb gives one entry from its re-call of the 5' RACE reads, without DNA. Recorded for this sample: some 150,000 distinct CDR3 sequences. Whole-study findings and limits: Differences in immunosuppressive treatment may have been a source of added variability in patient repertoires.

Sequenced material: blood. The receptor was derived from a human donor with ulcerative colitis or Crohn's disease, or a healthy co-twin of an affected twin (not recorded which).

CDR3 region: CASSWSGNTEAFF. This chain joins TRBV7-9 and TRBJ1-1. CDR3 size: 13 residues. Germline CDR1 and CDR2: SEHNR and FQNEAQ (reference sequence). Full variable domain (missing parts from reference TRBV7-9 and TRBJ1-1): DTGVSQNPRHKITKRGQNVTFRCDPISEHNRLYWYRQTLGQGPEFLTYFQNEAQLEKSRLLSDRFSAERPKGSFSTLEIQRTEQGDSAMYLCASSWSGNTEAFFGQGTRLTVV.